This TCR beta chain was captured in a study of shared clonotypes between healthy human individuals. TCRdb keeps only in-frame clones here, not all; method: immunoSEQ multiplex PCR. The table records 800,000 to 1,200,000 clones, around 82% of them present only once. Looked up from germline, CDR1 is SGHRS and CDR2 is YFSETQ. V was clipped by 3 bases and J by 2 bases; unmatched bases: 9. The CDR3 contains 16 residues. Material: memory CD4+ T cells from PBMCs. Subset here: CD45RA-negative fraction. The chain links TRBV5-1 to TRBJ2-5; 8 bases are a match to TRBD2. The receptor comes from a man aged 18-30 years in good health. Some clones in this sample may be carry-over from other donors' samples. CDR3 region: CASSYTLAGGQETQYF. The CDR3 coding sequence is TGCGCCAGCAGCTACACTCTAGCGGGCGGGCAAGAGACCCAGTACTTC.